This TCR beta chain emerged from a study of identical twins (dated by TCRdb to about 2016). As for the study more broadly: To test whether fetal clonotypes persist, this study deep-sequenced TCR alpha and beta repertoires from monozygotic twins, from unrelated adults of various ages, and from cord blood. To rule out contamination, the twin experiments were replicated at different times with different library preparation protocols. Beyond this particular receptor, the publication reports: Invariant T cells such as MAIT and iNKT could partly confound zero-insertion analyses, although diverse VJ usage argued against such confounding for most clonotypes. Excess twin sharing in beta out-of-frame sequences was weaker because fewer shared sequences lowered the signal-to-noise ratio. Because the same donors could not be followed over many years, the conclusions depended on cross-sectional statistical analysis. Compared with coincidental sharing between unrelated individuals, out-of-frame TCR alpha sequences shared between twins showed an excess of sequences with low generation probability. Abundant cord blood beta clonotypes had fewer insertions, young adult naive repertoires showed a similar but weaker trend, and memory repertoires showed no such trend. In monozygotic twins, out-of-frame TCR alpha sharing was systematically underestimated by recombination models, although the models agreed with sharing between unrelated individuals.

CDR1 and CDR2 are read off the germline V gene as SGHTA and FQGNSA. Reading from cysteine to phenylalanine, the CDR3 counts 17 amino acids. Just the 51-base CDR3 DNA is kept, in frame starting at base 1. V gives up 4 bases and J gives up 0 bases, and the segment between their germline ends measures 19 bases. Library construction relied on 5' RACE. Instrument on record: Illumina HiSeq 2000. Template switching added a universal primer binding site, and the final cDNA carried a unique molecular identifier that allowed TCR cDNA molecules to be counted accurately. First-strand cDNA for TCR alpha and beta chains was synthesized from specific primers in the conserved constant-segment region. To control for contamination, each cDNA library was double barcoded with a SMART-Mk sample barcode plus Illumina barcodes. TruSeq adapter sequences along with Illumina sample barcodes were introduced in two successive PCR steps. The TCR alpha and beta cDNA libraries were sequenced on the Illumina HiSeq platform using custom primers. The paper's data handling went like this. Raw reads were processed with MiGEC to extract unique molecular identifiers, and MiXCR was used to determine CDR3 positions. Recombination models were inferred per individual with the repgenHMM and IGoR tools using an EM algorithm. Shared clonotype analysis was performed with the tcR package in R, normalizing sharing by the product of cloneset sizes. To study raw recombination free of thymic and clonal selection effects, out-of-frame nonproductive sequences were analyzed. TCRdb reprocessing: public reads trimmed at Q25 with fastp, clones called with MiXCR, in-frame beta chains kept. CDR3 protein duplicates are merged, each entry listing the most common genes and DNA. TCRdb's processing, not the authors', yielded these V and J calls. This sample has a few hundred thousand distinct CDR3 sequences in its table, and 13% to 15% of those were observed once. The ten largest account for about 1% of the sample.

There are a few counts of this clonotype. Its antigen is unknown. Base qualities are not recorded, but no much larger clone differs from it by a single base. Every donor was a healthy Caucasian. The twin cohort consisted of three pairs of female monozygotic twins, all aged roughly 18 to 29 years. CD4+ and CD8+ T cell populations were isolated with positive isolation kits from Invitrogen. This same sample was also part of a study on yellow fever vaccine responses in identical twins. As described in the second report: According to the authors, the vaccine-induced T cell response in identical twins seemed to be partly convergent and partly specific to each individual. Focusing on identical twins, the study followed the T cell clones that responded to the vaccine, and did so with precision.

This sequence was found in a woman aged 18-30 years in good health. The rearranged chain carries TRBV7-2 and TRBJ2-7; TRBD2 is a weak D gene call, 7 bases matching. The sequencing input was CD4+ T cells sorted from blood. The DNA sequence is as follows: TGTGCCAGCAGCTCCCGATTGGGGGGGCCTAGCTCCTACGAGCAGTACTTC. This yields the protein CASSSRLGGPSSYEQYF.